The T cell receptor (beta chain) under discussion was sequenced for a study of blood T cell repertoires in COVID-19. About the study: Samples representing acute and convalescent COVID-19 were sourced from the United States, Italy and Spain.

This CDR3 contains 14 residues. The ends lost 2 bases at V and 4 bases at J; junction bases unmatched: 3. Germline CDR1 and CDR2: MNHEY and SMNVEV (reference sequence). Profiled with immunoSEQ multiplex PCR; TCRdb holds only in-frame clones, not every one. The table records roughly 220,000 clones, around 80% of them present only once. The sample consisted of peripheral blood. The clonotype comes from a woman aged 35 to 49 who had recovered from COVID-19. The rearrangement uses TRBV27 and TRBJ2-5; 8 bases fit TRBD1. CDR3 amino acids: CASSLGQGGETQYF. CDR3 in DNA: TGTGCCAGCAGTTTAGGACAGGGCGGAGAGACCCAGTACTTC.